The 10 T cell receptor beta chains below were found in one sample sequenced in a study of chemoradiotherapy in HPV16-positive cancers. TCRdb keeps only in-frame clones here, not all; method: immunoSEQ multiplex PCR. The repertoire holds some 35,000 clones, about 90% seen once, with roughly 3.6% in the top ten. Sequenced here: blood, sampled from a patient who underwent chemoradiotherapy. Receptors were obtained from a human donor with HPV-associated anogenital cancer.

The chain has TRBV4-1 and TRBJ2-1, with D possibly being TRBD1 (5 bases). Trimming left V 4 bases short and J 8 bases short, with 12 bases between. Looked up from germline, CDR1 is MGHRA and CDR2 is YSYEKL. This CDR3 contains 13 residues. Written as DNA, the CDR3 is TGCGCCAGCAGCCTAGACCAGGGCTATGAGCAGTTCTTC. Residues: CASSLDQGYEQFF.

Notes on this clone: At one boundary the junction diverges from the germline segment, which might be a read error. The chain couples TRBV5-1 to TRBJ2-5, with D hard to call. The germline V gene encodes CDR1 SGHRS and CDR2 YFSETQ. The CDR3 is 15 amino acids. The CDR3 here is CANSSLRLQQETQYF. In DNA, the CDR3 is TGCGCCAACAGCTCCCTACGGTTACAACAAGAGACCCAGTACTTC. Using reference TRBV5-1 and TRBJ2-5 for the parts outside the CDR3, the full variable domain is KAGVTQTPRYLIKTRGQQVTLSCSPISGHRSVSWYQQTPGQGLQFLFEYFSETQRNKGNFPGRFSGRQFSNSRSEMNVSTLELGDSALYLCANSSLRLQQETQYFGPGTRLLVL.

The genes are TRBV11-2 and TRBJ2-5, with 7 bases identical to TRBD2. CDR1 SGHAT and CDR2 FQNNGV come from the germline V gene. CDR3 length: 14 amino acids. V gave up 6 bases and J gave up 1 base; unmatched junction bases: 5. The CDR3 loop reads CASRQLASQETQYF. The CDR3 bases are TGTGCCAGCAGGCAACTAGCGTCCCAAGAGACCCAGTACTTC. The full variable domain, rest sourced from reference TRBV11-2 and TRBJ2-5, is EAGVAQSPRYKIIEKRQSVAFWCNPISGHATLYWYQQILGQGPKLLIQFQNNGVVDDSQLPKDRFSAERLKGVDSTLKIQPAKLEDSAVYLCASRQLASQETQYFGPGTRLLVL.

The chain couples TRBV7-9 to TRBJ1-6; D ambiguous. CDR1 and CDR2 from the germline V gene are SEHNR and FQNEAQ (reference sequence). CDR3 length: 14 residues. Trimming pared 6 bases from V and 6 bases from J, leaving 12 bases between. CDR3 protein: CASSFLGPNSPLHF. In DNA, the CDR3 is TGTGCCAGCAGTTTCTTGGGCCCTAATTCACCCCTCCACTTT.

The chain couples TRBV6-6 to TRBJ2-3; 9 bases are a match to TRBD2. Germline V CDR1 and CDR2: MNHNY, SVGAGI (reference sequence). The CDR3 length is 15 residues. This chain's CDR3 is CAAISGGLSTDTQYF. Written as DNA, the CDR3 is TGTGCGGCGATCAGCGGGGGGCTTTCAACAGATACGCAGTATTTT.

The V and J genes are TRBV25-1 and TRBJ1-5; D gene uncertain. The V end was cut by 4 bases, the J end by 2 bases, with 15 bases between. Per the germline V gene, CDR1 is MGHDK and CDR2 is SYGVNS. The CDR3 has 16 amino acids. This CDR3 reads CASSGDSFSGNQPQHF. The CDR3 DNA reads TGTGCCAGCAGTGGGGATTCTTTCTCGGGCAATCAGCCCCAGCATTTT.

This clone was observed a handful of times. The gene calls are TRBV9 and TRBJ2-1; 7 positions agree with TRBD2. Germline CDR1 reads SGDLS; CDR2 reads YYNGEE. The trim removed 3 bases at V and 6 bases at J, leaving 3 bases unmatched. The CDR3 runs to 13 residues. The CDR3 DNA sequence: TGTGCCAGCAGCGAGGGAGGGACCAATGAGCAGTTCTTC. This codes for CASSEGGTNEQFF. The full variable domain, completed using reference TRBV9 and TRBJ2-1, is DSGVTQTPKHLITATGQRVTLRCSPRSGDLSVYWYQQSLDQGLQFLIQYYNGEERAKGNILERFSAQQFPDLHSELNLSSLELGDSALYFCASSEGGTNEQFFGPGTRLTVL.

The chain employs TRBV18 and TRBJ1-1; D gene unclear. Germline CDR1 reads KGHSH; CDR2 reads LQKENI. The germline V and J ends were trimmed by 4 bases and 2 bases, with 11 bases remaining between them. This CDR3 is built from 14 residues. This CDR3 is CASSHFMGNTEAFF. In nucleotides, the CDR3 is TGTGCCAGCTCACACTTTATGGGTAACACTGAAGCTTTCTTT.

This clone has only one observation. The chain joins TRBV6-1 to TRBJ2-1; D call uncertain. Germline CDR1 and CDR2: MNHNS and SASEGT. The CDR3 is 14 amino acids. Trimming stripped 9 bases from V and 0 bases from J, with 12 bases between. The CDR3 nucleotides read TGTGCCAGTTTTGACGGTGACTCCTACAATGAGCAGTTCTTC. Amino acids: CASFDGDSYNEQFF.

V gene TRBV11-2 combines with J gene TRBJ1-1; tentatively, D is TRBD1 (6 bases). This CDR3 region has 13 residues. Between the trimmed V and J ends, which lost 3 bases and 5 bases, there was a span of 10 bases. CDR1 and CDR2 (germline): SGHAT, FQNNGV. The CDR3 DNA reads as TGTGCCAGCAGCTTTCAGGGGAAGACTGAAGCTTTCTTT. It codes for CASSFQGKTEAFF.